Presented here are 18 T cell receptor beta chains from one specimen sequenced in a study of shared clonotypes between healthy human individuals. Assay used: immunoSEQ multiplex PCR; TCRdb lists only in-frame clones, some missing. The sample lists roughly 650,000 clones, roughly 97% occurring once. The specimen was naive CD4+ T cells sorted from blood. Subset described: CD45RA+ positively selected. Every receptor here comes from a woman in her twenties or thirties in good health.

The rearrangement uses TRBV7-3 and TRBJ2-1, with D possibly being TRBD1 (6 bases). Germline CDR1 and CDR2: SGHTA and FQGTGA. V lost 4 bases and J lost 9, with 16 bases in between. This CDR3 has 14 residues. Here the CDR3 reads CASSYRNRDGEQFF. The CDR3 DNA sequence: TGTGCCAGCAGCTACCGAAACAGGGACGGTGAGCAGTTCTTC.

V is TRBV11-2 and J is TRBJ1-3; D is unclear. V dropped 5 bases and J dropped 2 bases, with 16 bases sitting between them. Germline CDR1 SGHAT, CDR2 FQNNGV. The CDR3 sequence is 16 residues long. CDR3 in DNA: TGTGCCAGCAGCCCCCAGCTGGGGTTCGCTGGAAACACCATATATTTT. Its protein product is CASSPQLGFAGNTIYF.

The J gene is TRBJ1-4, the V gene TRBV5-1, with D maybe TRBD1 (5 bases). Germline assignment: CDR1 SGHRS and CDR2 YFSETQ. Trimming left V 5 bases short and J 4 bases short, with 12 bases between. The CDR3 is 14 amino acids. CDR3 amino acids: CASRPQGFNEKLFF. As DNA, the CDR3 is TGCGCCAGCAGACCCCAGGGATTTAATGAAAAACTGTTTTTT.

This clone was detected once. The gene calls are TRBV21-1 and TRBJ1-4. TRBV21-1 is recorded as a pseudogene. CDR3 size: 16 residues. The CDR3 loop reads CASSKAGGCKNEKLFF. Here the CDR3 DNA reads TGTGCCAGCAGCAAGGCCGGCGGCTGTAAAAATGAAAAACTGTTTTTT.

The chain couples TRBV27 to TRBJ2-2; D ambiguous. There are 14 residues in the CDR3. The V gene lost 5 bases and the J gene lost 0 bases, with 7 bases spanning the gap. Germline V gives CDR1 MNHEY, CDR2 SMNVEV (reference sequence). The CDR3 bases are TGTGCCAGCAGTAGAACTACGAACACCGGGGAGCTGTTTTTT. Its protein product is CASSRTTNTGELFF.

The chain joins TRBV7-7 to TRBJ2-2; TRBD2 matches 10 bases. The CDR3 extends over 14 amino acids. With 10 bases clipped from V and 4 bases from J, the junction kept 6 bases outside the gene matches. The germline V gene has CDR1 SSHAT and CDR2 FNYEAQ (reference sequence). The CDR3 nucleotides read TGTGCCATCAGGACTAGCGGTGGCACCGGGGAGCTGTTTTTT. Protein product: CAIRTSGGTGELFF.

This clone was counted once. The chain recombines TRBV11-2 with TRBJ2-7, with TRBD1 matching over 7 bases. Germline V gives CDR1 SGHAT, CDR2 FQNNGV. The CDR3 runs 15 residues. V dropped 4 bases and J dropped 3; count of bases not matched to a gene: 9. The CDR3 DNA follows: TGTGCCAGCAGCTCCCTGAGGGGGCCTCTCTACGAGCAGTACTTC. This translates into CASSSLRGPLYEQYF.

V is TRBV28 and J is TRBJ2-2; D may be TRBD2 (6 bases). Trimming stripped 7 bases from V and 4 bases from J, with 16 bases between. The CDR3 consists of 15 residues. The germline V gene has CDR1 MDHEN and CDR2 SYDVKM. In nucleotides, the CDR3 is TGTGCCAGCACTCCTGGAGGGCGCGTCACCGGGGAGCTGTTTTTT. It translates to CASTPGGRVTGELFF.

The chain couples TRBV7-9 to TRBJ2-1; TRBD2 might be the D (5 bases). Between the trimmed V and J ends, which lost 1 base and 0 bases, there was a span of 16 bases. Per the germline V gene, CDR1 is SEHNR and CDR2 is FQNEAQ (reference sequence). The CDR3 consists of 18 residues. CDR3 sequence: CASSLGSGNPISYNEQFF. The DNA of the CDR3 is TGTGCCAGCAGCTTAGGTTCCGGGAACCCCATCTCCTACAATGAGCAGTTCTTC.

This clone appeared a single time. This chain connects TRBV19 to TRBJ2-7; tentatively, D is TRBD2 (7 bases). Per the germline V gene, CDR1 is LNHDA and CDR2 is SQIVND (reference sequence). Trimming took 4 bases from V and 3 from J, leaving 19 bases between them. The length of the CDR3 is 16 residues. CDR3 loop: CASSTRWGGVNYEQYF. For the CDR3, the DNA is TGTGCCAGTAGTACCCGGTGGGGGGGCGTGAACTACGAGCAGTACTTC.

This chain uses TRBV4-1 with TRBJ1-4, with TRBD1 identical over 9 bases. J was trimmed by 11 bases and V by 0 bases; bases with no gene match: 7. In germline, CDR1 is MGHRA, CDR2 YSYEKL. The CDR3 is 15 amino acids. The CDR3 DNA is TGCGCCAGCAGCCAAGAACCCGGGACAGGGCGGAAACTGTTTTTT. Translating it yields CASSQEPGTGRKLFF.

This chain joins TRBV6-6 and TRBJ2-7, with 7 nucleotides matching TRBD1. The CDR3 is 15 amino acids. The junction had 4 bases not matched to a gene; V was cut back by 0 bases and J by 2 bases. Germline V lookup: CDR1 MNHNY, CDR2 SVGAGI (reference sequence). The DNA for the CDR3 is TGTGCCAGCAGTTACTCGGACAGGCCTACCTACGAGCAGTACTTC. It translates to CASSYSDRPTYEQYF.

The chain couples TRBV6-5 to TRBJ1-5, with a possible D match to TRBD1 (6 bases). Trimming removed 4 bases from V and 4 bases from J, with 11 bases in between. Germline CDR1 and CDR2: MNHEY and SVGAGI. This CDR3 is 14 amino acids long. The CDR3 here is CASSSFQGNQPQHF. The CDR3 DNA follows: TGTGCCAGCAGTTCGTTTCAGGGGAATCAGCCCCAGCATTTT.

The genes are TRBV4-1 and TRBJ2-1; D remains unclear. The CDR3 consists of 15 residues. Germline CDR1 is MGHRA and CDR2 is YSYEKL. V lost 2 bases and J lost 9, with 17 bases in between. The CDR3 DNA follows: TGCGCCAGCAGCCAACAAGACCGCCTCGGTGTTGAGCAGTTCTTC. Protein product: CASSQQDRLGVEQFF.

The V call is TRBV6-6, the J call TRBJ2-7, with 12 bases lining up with TRBD2. The CDR3 contains 15 residues. Germline CDR1 is MNHNY and CDR2 is SVGAGI (reference sequence). The J segment lost 3 bases and the V segment lost 2 bases, leaving 2 bases of the junction unmatched. CDR3 sequence (DNA): TGTGCCAGCAGTTACGGGGGACTAGCGGGCTACGAGCAGTACTTC. Its protein product is CASSYGGLAGYEQYF.

The chain links TRBV10-3 to TRBJ2-3; 13 nucleotides line up with TRBD2. The ends lost 6 bases at V and 3 bases at J; junction bases unmatched: 3. Germline assignment: CDR1 ENHRY and CDR2 SYGVKD. The CDR3 sequence is 15 residues long. Here the CDR3 DNA reads TGTGCCATCAGGGGGACTAGCGGGAAGACAGATACGCAGTATTTT. Its translation is CAIRGTSGKTDTQYF.

The chain employs TRBV6-6 and TRBJ2-7, with TRBD2 identical over 7 bases. The germline CDR1 and CDR2 sequences are MNHNY and SVGAGI (reference sequence). CDR3 length: 15 amino acids. The V gene end was trimmed by 2 bases and the J gene end by 0 bases; junction bases not matched to a gene: 4. In DNA form, the CDR3 reads TGTGCCAGCAGTTACGGAGGACTAGACTCCTACGAGCAGTACTTC. This sequence encodes CASSYGGLDSYEQYF.

CDR3 sequence (DNA): TGTGCCAGCTCACGTTTGACTAGCGGGAGGGCCCCAGAGACCCAGTACTTC. Protein: CASSRLTSGRAPETQYF. This chain uses TRBV18 with TRBJ2-5; 14 nucleotides line up with TRBD2. The J segment lost 4 bases and the V segment lost 4 bases, leaving 8 bases of the junction unmatched. The CDR3 totals 17 residues. Germline CDR1 is KGHSH and CDR2 is LQKENI.